The entry below gives a single TCR beta chain sequence along with its context. Antigen specificity is unknown. The assay covered some 100,000 TCR templates per sample. Repertoires were generated with immunoSEQ multiplex PCR, while TCRdb's copy carries only in-frame clones and drops some. The sample includes tens of thousands of clones, more than 85% of them seen just once. This entry is derived from a study of siplizumab effects on memory and regulatory T cells. Study-level results: Poor capture below about 10^-5 frequency left most alloreactive clones unmapped to unstimulated subsets. The alloresponse seemed to draw substantially on naive T cells, which appeared more diverse than memory cells. A naive or memory phenotype could not be assigned to roughly 75-95% of the proliferating CD4+ or CD8+ clones.

The length of the CDR3 is 12 residues. Germline values: CDR1 SGHTS, CDR2 YDEGEE. Trimming stripped 0 bases from V and 8 bases from J, with 6 bases between. The V call is TRBV5-8, the J call TRBJ2-1; D is undetermined. This receptor was taken from a human donor in good health. Input material: CD8+ T cells sorted from blood. The CDR3 DNA sequence: TGTGCCAGCAGCTTGGTTCCCGATGAGCAGTTCTTC. Protein: CASSLVPDEQFF.